These 20 T cell receptor beta chains were all obtained from the same sample, sequenced in a study of T cell repertoires in cytomegalovirus infection. Via MiXCR, TCRdb re-called the reads, giving one row per CDR3 protein. The sample has around 490,000 distinct CDR3 sequences, about 30% seen once; the top ten hold less than 15%. Input material: PBMCs. These receptors came from a human donor in good health (CMV status not recorded). Some clones in this sample may be carry-over from other donors' samples.

The rearrangement joins TRBV6-5 to TRBJ1-1; D is possibly TRBD1 (5 bases). Germline CDR1 and CDR2: MNHEY and SVGAGI. This CDR3 spans 15 amino acids. V was cut by 5 bases and J by 5 bases, with 18 bases left in between. The CDR3 is CASSNSGSGVTEAFF. The CDR3 DNA is TGTGCCAGCAGTAATTCAGGGTCGGGGGTGACTGAAGCTTTCTTT.

The gene calls are TRBV11-3 and TRBJ2-3, with 13 bases fitting TRBD2. CDR1 is SGHNT and CDR2 is YENEEA in the germline V gene. The CDR3 totals 13 residues. With V trimmed by 5 bases and J by 14 bases, 7 bases remained unmatched. The CDR3 DNA reads as TGTGCCAGCAGCAGAGGACTAGCGGGAGAGCCGTATTTT. Residues: CASSRGLAGEPYF.

The genes are TRBV25-1 and TRBJ1-5; D ambiguous. V was cut by 2 bases and J by 0 bases, with 8 bases left in between. Germline V lookup: CDR1 MGHDK, CDR2 SYGVNS. The CDR3 is made up of 15 amino acids. The CDR3 DNA follows: TGTGCCAGCAGTGAAATCCCGATTAGCAATCAGCCCCAGCATTTT. Its protein product is CASSEIPISNQPQHF.

This clonotype turned up a few times. J is TRBJ2-1 and V is TRBV19; 8 bases map to TRBD2. Per germline, CDR1 LNHDA and CDR2 SQIVND (reference sequence). The CDR3 is 16 residues long. With V trimmed by 4 bases and J by 2 bases, 7 bases remained unmatched. This CDR3 is CASSTSVLAAYNEQFF. CDR3 coding DNA: TGTGCCAGTAGTACCTCGGTACTAGCGGCCTACAATGAGCAGTTCTTC.

V is TRBV25-1 and J is TRBJ2-5; D is uncertain. CDR1 and CDR2 from the germline V gene are MGHDK and SYGVNS. V lost 2 bases and J lost 1, with 8 bases in between. This CDR3 spans 14 amino acids. CDR3 DNA: TGTGCCAGCAGTGAAGAAGTTCGCCAAGAGACCCAGTACTTC. Translating it yields CASSEEVRQETQYF. Full variable domain (missing parts from reference TRBV25-1 and TRBJ2-5): EADIYQTPRYLVIGTGKKITLECSQTMGHDKMYWYQQDPGMELHLIHYSYGVNSTEKGDLSSESTVSRIRTEHFPLTLESARPSHTSQYLCASSEEVRQETQYFGPGTRLLVL.

The V and J genes are TRBV18 and TRBJ1-5; tentatively, D is TRBD1 (5 bases). V lost 5 bases and J 5 bases, leaving 10 bases between the germline ends. Germline CDR1 and CDR2: KGHSH and LQKENI. The CDR3 length is 13 residues. The CDR3 DNA reads TGTGCCAGCTCAACCGACAGTGATCAGCCCCAGCATTTT. This gives the protein CASSTDSDQPQHF.

This clonotype showed up many times. This chain links TRBV7-8 with TRBJ2-1; TRBD1 aligns across 8 bases. With 4 bases clipped from V and 9 bases from J, the junction kept 11 bases outside the gene matches. Looked up from germline, CDR1 is SGHVS and CDR2 is FQNEAQ. CDR3 size: 15 residues. The CDR3 bases are TGTGCCAGCAGCTCTGACAGGGGTACTGCCGGTGAGCAGTTCTTC. This gives the protein CASSSDRGTAGEQFF.

The rearrangement uses TRBV7-3 and TRBJ2-5; a possible D gene is TRBD2 (7 bases). V was trimmed by 1 base and J by 3 bases, leaving 12 bases between them. Germline V gene lookup returns CDR1 SGHTA and CDR2 FQGTGA. The CDR3 runs 15 residues. This CDR3 reads CASSLMGGAEETQYF. The DNA for the CDR3 is TGTGCCAGCAGCTTAATGGGGGGGGCAGAAGAGACCCAGTACTTC.

This clonotype was recorded only once. The rearrangement links TRBV7-4 to TRBJ2-1; 7 bases fit TRBD2. V dropped 1 base and J dropped 6; count of bases not matched to a gene: 12. Germline CDR1 SGHVT, CDR2 SQSDAQ. The CDR3 loop spans 17 amino acids. CDR3 amino acids: CASSLVGGTARPNEQFF. CDR3 DNA sequence: TGTGCCAGCAGCTTAGTGGGGGGGACTGCCCGACCCAATGAGCAGTTCTTC.

This clonotype showed up just a few times. This chain connects TRBV11-3 to TRBJ2-1; 12 nucleotides align to TRBD2. From germline, CDR1 is SGHNT and CDR2 YENEEA. This CDR3 comprises 14 residues. V dropped 5 bases and J dropped 8; count of bases not matched to a gene: 4. The CDR3 coding sequence is TGTGCCAGCAGCGGACTAGCGGGAATCTATGAGCAGTTCTTC. Its translation: CASSGLAGIYEQFF.

This chain joins TRBV29-1 and TRBJ1-1; 10 nucleotides agree with TRBD1. The CDR3 is 13 amino acids. Germline loops: CDR1 SQVTM, CDR2 ANQGSEA. Written as DNA, the CDR3 is TGCAGTGTCAGGACAGGGGGAAACACTGAAGCTTTCTTT. Its translation: CSVRTGGNTEAFF. Full variable domain (remainder filled in from reference TRBV29-1 and TRBJ1-1): SAVISQKPSRDICQRGTSLTIQCQVDSQVTMMFWYRQQPGQSLTLIATANQGSEATYESGFVIDKFPISRPNLTFSTLTVSNMSPEDSSIYLCSVRTGGNTEAFFGQGTRLTVV.

This sequence joins TRBV7-2 and TRBJ1-1, with no clear D. V was pared by 6 bases and J by 1 base, with 15 bases between. The CDR3 covers 15 residues. The germline gives CDR1 SGHTA, CDR2 FQGNSA. This CDR3 is CASSLTSGTNTEAFF. The CDR3 nucleotides read TGTGCCAGCAGTTTAACTTCCGGTACGAACACTGAAGCTTTCTTT.

The chain carries TRBV12-3 or TRBV12-4 and TRBJ2-5; the match to TRBD2 covers 10 bases. V gave up 7 bases and J gave up 0 bases; unmatched junction bases: 2. This CDR3 comprises 14 residues. The CDR3 coding sequence is TGTGCCAGCATTAGCGGGGGGAACCAAGAGACCCAGTACTTC. It codes for CASISGGNQETQYF.

This clonotype was detected ten times or more. The V and J genes are TRBV7-2 and TRBJ2-1, with unresolved D. V dropped 5 bases and J dropped 10 bases, with 12 bases sitting between them. From germline, CDR1 is SGHTA and CDR2 FQGNSA. This CDR3 is built from 12 residues. The CDR3 DNA follows: TGTGCCAGCAGCCTTGTAAGGGTAGAGCAGTTCTTC. Its translation: CASSLVRVEQFF.

This clonotype was found many times. The chain uses TRBV7-9 and TRBJ1-5; D is unresolved. V lost 5 bases, J lost 6 bases, and 5 bases lay in between. From germline, CDR1 is SEHNR and CDR2 FQNEAQ (reference sequence). The CDR3 sequence is 11 residues long. The CDR3: CASSIPQPQHF. DNA for the CDR3: TGTGCCAGCAGCATCCCTCAGCCCCAGCATTTT. The full variable domain, rest sourced from reference TRBV7-9 and TRBJ1-5, is DTGVSQNPRHKITKRGQNVTFRCDPISEHNRLYWYRQTLGQGPEFLTYFQNEAQLEKSRLLSDRFSAERPKGSFSTLEIQRTEQGDSAMYLCASSIPQPQHFGDGTRLSIL.

For this clonotype: The germline gene is not matched at one end of the junction; a read error may be the cause. The rearrangement joins TRBV12-3 or TRBV12-4 to TRBJ2-4; 9 positions agree with TRBD2. The CDR3 totals 17 residues. As DNA, the CDR3 is TGTGCCAGCAGTATCCGAATAGCGGGAGTGGTCAAAAACACTCAGTACTTC. Protein product: CASSIRIAGVVKNTQYF.

V and J are TRBV19 and TRBJ2-3; no clear D gene. Germline-derived CDR1 and CDR2 are LNHDA and SQIVND (reference sequence). Deletions cut 3 bases from V and 3 bases from J, with 10 bases between. This CDR3 has 14 amino acids. This chain's CDR3 is CASSIQRETDTQYF. For the CDR3, the DNA is TGTGCCAGTAGTATCCAGAGAGAGACAGATACGCAGTATTTT.

This clonotype has at least ten counts. The V call is TRBV7-9, the J call TRBJ1-4; weak D call: TRBD1 (6 bases). Deletions cut 5 bases from V and 0 bases from J, with 7 bases between. CDR3 size: 14 residues. The germline V gene encodes CDR1 SEHNR and CDR2 FQNEAQ (reference sequence). The CDR3 DNA reads as TGTGCCAGCAGCCAGGGGCCAACTAATGAAAAACTGTTTTTT. Translation gives CASSQGPTNEKLFF.

This chain joins TRBV6-2 or TRBV6-3 and TRBJ2-1, with TRBD2 matching over 7 bases. The CDR3 runs 18 residues. CDR1 is MNHEY, CDR2 SVGEGT, per germline. V was clipped by 2 bases and J by 0 bases; unmatched bases: 10. Here the CDR3 reads CASSYPPTSPRSYNEQFF. The CDR3 bases are TGTGCCAGCAGTTACCCTCCGACTAGCCCCCGCTCCTACAATGAGCAGTTCTTC.

This rearrangement joins TRBV5-6 to TRBJ1-2; TRBD1 matches 9 bases. V trimming: 2 bases; J trimming: 14 bases; junction bases outside the gene matches: 10. CDR3 size: 13 residues. Germline loops: CDR1 SGHDT, CDR2 YYEEEE. The CDR3: CASSLAWTGASTF. In nucleotides, the CDR3 is TGTGCCAGCAGCTTAGCCTGGACAGGGGCCTCGACCTTC.